The 12 T cell receptor beta chains presented below share a single source sample, sequenced in a study of shared clonotypes between healthy human individuals. Only in-frame clones appear in the TCRdb table, and some are missing; sequencing was by immunoSEQ multiplex PCR. The data show hundreds of thousands of clones, approximately 92% seen once. Positively selected for CCR7, the CD45RO-negative cells used as naive CD8 cells excluded terminally differentiated effector memory CD45RA+ cells. The sequencing sample was made of naive CD8+ T cells sorted from blood. Source of these receptors: a young man in good health.

This sequence joins TRBV13 and TRBJ1-4; D is perhaps TRBD1 (5 bases). CDR1 is PRHDT, CDR2 FYEKMQ, per germline (reference sequence). This CDR3 is 14 amino acids long. V lost 2 bases and J 8 bases, leaving 12 bases between the germline ends. The chain's CDR3 is CASSLLGPGEKLFF. The CDR3, as DNA: TGTGCCAGCAGCTTATTGGGGCCGGGGGAAAAACTGTTTTTT. Filled out from reference TRBV13 and TRBJ1-4, the complete variable domain reads AAGVIQSPRHLIKEKRETATLKCYPIPRHDTVYWYQQGPGQDPQFLISFYEKMQSDKGSIPDRFSAQQFSDYHSELNMSSLELGDSALYFCASSLLGPGEKLFFGSGTQLSVL.

The rearrangement uses TRBV27 and TRBJ1-5, with 7 bases lining up with TRBD1. The ends lost 5 bases at V and 8 bases at J; junction bases unmatched: 12. This CDR3 has 15 amino acids. Germline values: CDR1 MNHEY, CDR2 SMNVEV (reference sequence). CDR3 amino acids: CASSRNKGAREPQHF. The DNA of the CDR3 is TGTGCCAGCAGTCGGAATAAGGGGGCGAGAGAGCCCCAGCATTTT.

V gene TRBV7-2 combines with J gene TRBJ1-1; 7 bases map to TRBD1. After removal of 1 base from V and 6 bases from J, the junction contained 5 bases not matched to a gene. Per germline, CDR1 SGHTA and CDR2 FQGNSA. The CDR3 length is 14 residues. The CDR3 reads CASSLVRQGAEAFF. DNA for the CDR3: TGTGCCAGCAGCTTAGTTAGGCAGGGGGCTGAAGCTTTCTTT.

The chain employs TRBV29-1 and TRBJ2-3, with TRBD2 matching 7 bases. V gave up 5 bases and J gave up 1 base; unmatched junction bases: 6. Per the germline V gene, CDR1 is SQVTM and CDR2 is ANQGSEA. The CDR3 sequence is 14 residues long. This CDR3 is CSVCAGAGTDTQYF. The CDR3 DNA reads as TGCAGCGTTTGTGCGGGAGCGGGCACAGATACGCAGTATTTT.

V gene TRBV12-1 combines with J gene TRBJ2-2. TRBV12-1 constitutes a pseudogene. The length of the CDR3 is 14 residues. CDR3 region: CASSFGPNTGELFF. CDR3 in DNA: TGTGCCAGCAGCTTTGGTCCGAACACCGGGGAGCTGTTTTTT.

The DNA of the CDR3 is TGTGCCAGCAGCCCAGGGACATCCTACTCTGGAAACACCATATATTTT. Translation gives CASSPGTSYSGNTIYF. This rearrangement joins TRBV7-9 to TRBJ1-3, with D possibly being TRBD1 (6 bases). Trimming left V 5 bases short and J 0 bases short, with 14 bases between. The CDR3 sequence is 16 residues long. CDR1 is SEHNR and CDR2 is FQNEAQ in the germline V gene (reference sequence).

A remark on this clone: Distinct nucleotide sequences in the sample also encode this CDR3. The V call is TRBV5-5, the J call TRBJ2-7; D is undetermined. The V end lost 0 bases, the J end lost 4 bases, and 8 bases lay between the germline ends. The CDR3 consists of 13 residues. Germline values: CDR1 SGHKS, CDR2 YYEKEE (reference sequence). Written as DNA, the CDR3 is TGTGCCAGCAGCTTGGGAGCTGGATACGAGCAGTACTTC. This gives the protein CASSLGAGYEQYF.

This chain connects TRBV29-1 to TRBJ2-1; 7 bases map to TRBD2. The CDR3 contains 12 residues. The V gene end was trimmed by 7 bases and the J gene end by 8 bases; junction bases not matched to a gene: 8. Germline V CDR1 and CDR2: SQVTM, ANQGSEA. This chain's CDR3 is CSGFRAGDEQFF. CDR3 nucleotides: TGCAGCGGTTTCAGGGCGGGGGATGAGCAGTTCTTC.

This clone has just a few counts. This chain links TRBV7-9 with TRBJ2-7; the match to TRBD2 covers 14 bases. V was pared by 0 bases and J by 5 bases, with 3 bases of the junction left unmatched. The germline V gene has CDR1 SEHNR and CDR2 FQNEAQ (reference sequence). CDR3 size: 16 residues. CDR3 sequence reads: CASSLAGLAGDHEQYF. CDR3 DNA: TGTGCCAGCAGCTTAGCGGGACTAGCGGGAGACCACGAGCAGTACTTC.

This rearrangement joins TRBV7-9 to TRBJ1-1, with 8 nucleotides matching TRBD1. Per the germline V gene, CDR1 is SEHNR and CDR2 is FQNEAQ (reference sequence). V was pared by 3 bases and J by 3 bases, with 6 bases of the junction left unmatched. The CDR3 loop spans 15 amino acids. The CDR3: CASSLAEQGDTEAFF. The CDR3 nucleotides are TGTGCCAGCAGCTTGGCCGAACAGGGGGACACTGAAGCTTTCTTT.

V and J are TRBV19 and TRBJ2-7; 9 bases are shared with TRBD2. The CDR3 has 14 amino acids. CDR1 LNHDA and CDR2 SQIVND come from the germline V gene (reference sequence). J lost 1 base, V lost 9 bases, and 7 bases had no gene match. The CDR3 coding sequence is TGTGCCAGCGCCGTGGCGGGAGGGTCCTACGAGCAGTACTTC. The encoded protein is CASAVAGGSYEQYF.

V and J are TRBV27 and TRBJ2-1; no firm D call. The CDR3 runs 12 residues. The V and J ends lost 8 bases and 6 bases respectively, with 11 bases between them. Germline V gene data show CDR1 as MNHEY and CDR2 as SMNVEV (reference sequence). The CDR3 nucleotides are TGTGCCAGCTTTGGAAGAGGCAATGAGCAGTTCTTC. It specifies CASFGRGNEQFF.